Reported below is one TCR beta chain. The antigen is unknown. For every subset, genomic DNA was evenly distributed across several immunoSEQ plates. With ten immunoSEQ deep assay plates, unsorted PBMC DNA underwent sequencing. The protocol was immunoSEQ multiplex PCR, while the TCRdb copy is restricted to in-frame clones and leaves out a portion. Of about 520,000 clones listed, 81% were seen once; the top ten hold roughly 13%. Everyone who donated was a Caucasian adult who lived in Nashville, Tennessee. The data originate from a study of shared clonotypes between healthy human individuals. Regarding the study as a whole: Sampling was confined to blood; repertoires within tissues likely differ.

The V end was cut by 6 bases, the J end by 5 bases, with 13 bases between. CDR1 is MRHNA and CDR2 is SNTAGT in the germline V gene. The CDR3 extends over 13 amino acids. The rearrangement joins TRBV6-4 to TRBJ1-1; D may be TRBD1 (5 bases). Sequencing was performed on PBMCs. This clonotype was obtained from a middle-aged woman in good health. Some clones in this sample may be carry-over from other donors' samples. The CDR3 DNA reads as TGTGCCAGCAGATTGGGGGTTGGGACTGAAGCTTTCTTT. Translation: CASRLGVGTEAFF.